The 31 T cell receptor beta chains reported below all come from one sample, sequenced in a study of blood T cell repertoires in COVID-19. Generated by immunoSEQ multiplex PCR, the TCRdb table keeps only in-frame clones and is missing some. This sample has about 230,000 clones, with 65% to 85% found just once. Sample: peripheral blood. The receptors originated from an elderly man with acute or convalescent COVID-19.

The V gene is TRBV19, the J gene TRBJ2-1, with 11 bases that match TRBD2. Germline loops: CDR1 LNHDA, CDR2 SQIVND (reference sequence). With V trimmed by 3 bases and J by 6 bases, 10 bases remained unmatched. The CDR3 length is 17 residues. CDR3 bases: TGTGCCAGTAGTATCCAATTAACCGGGACTAGCGGCAATGAGCAGTTCTTC. This translates into CASSIQLTGTSGNEQFF.

The V and J genes are TRBV27 and TRBJ2-1, with 10 bases aligning to TRBD2. The CDR3 is 13 amino acids. The V gene's germline CDR1 is MNHEY and CDR2 SMNVEV (reference sequence). Trimming cost V 7 bases and J 8 bases; bases outside gene matches: 5. CDR3 DNA sequence: TGTGCCAGCAAGGCTAGCGGGAGCTATGAGCAGTTCTTC. This gives the protein CASKASGSYEQFF.

The rearrangement links TRBV18 to TRBJ2-2; 11 bases are a match to TRBD1. Germline V lookup: CDR1 KGHSH, CDR2 LQKENI. This CDR3 comprises 16 residues. V shed 3 bases and J 4 bases; nucleotides not matched to a gene: 4. CDR3 DNA: TGTGCCAGCTCACCCACCGGGACAGGGGGCACCGGGGAGCTGTTTTTT. Amino acids: CASSPTGTGGTGELFF.

This chain links TRBV10-2 with TRBJ1-2; D call uncertain. The ends were cut back, 3 bases at V and 2 bases at J, with 7 bases in the middle. The CDR3 runs 13 residues. From germline, CDR1 is WSHSY and CDR2 SAAADI. CDR3 bases: TGCGCCAGCAGTGAAGTAGAGAACTATGGCTACACCTTC. It codes for CASSEVENYGYTF.

The rearrangement links TRBV5-1 to TRBJ2-3, with D uncertain. Deletions cut 4 bases from V and 0 bases from J, with 6 bases between. Per germline, CDR1 SGHRS and CDR2 YFSETQ. This CDR3 contains 13 residues. The CDR3 protein is CASSQVSTDTQYF. The CDR3 nucleotides read TGCGCCAGCAGCCAGGTGAGCACAGATACGCAGTATTTT.

V and J are TRBV29-1 and TRBJ2-1, with D tentatively TRBD2 (6 bases). CDR3 size: 13 residues. Between the trimmed V and J ends, which lost 7 bases and 9 bases, there was a span of 19 bases. CDR1 is SQVTM and CDR2 is ANQGSEA in the germline V gene. CDR3 coding DNA: TGCAGCGCTGATCGTGTCGGGGGTATTGAGCAGTTCTTC. This translates into CSADRVGGIEQFF.

The chain has TRBV11-2 and TRBJ2-7, with 11 bases identical to TRBD1. V was pared by 6 bases and J by 2 bases, with 9 bases of the junction left unmatched. Germline V gives CDR1 SGHAT, CDR2 FQNNGV. CDR3 length: 16 amino acids. DNA for the CDR3: TGTGCCAGCAGTGTGACAACGGGACAGGGGGCCTACGAGCAGTACTTC. Encoded protein: CASSVTTGQGAYEQYF. Complete variable domain (other parts from reference TRBV11-2 and TRBJ2-7): EAGVAQSPRYKIIEKRQSVAFWCNPISGHATLYWYQQILGQGPKLLIQFQNNGVVDDSQLPKDRFSAERLKGVDSTLKIQPAKLEDSAVYLCASSVTTGQGAYEQYFGPGTRLTVT.

This chain joins TRBV7-8 and TRBJ2-1, with 7 bases matching TRBD1. The germline V gene encodes CDR1 SGHVS and CDR2 FQNEAQ. The CDR3 has 17 amino acids. V lost 3 bases to trimming and J lost 10 bases; unmatched junction nucleotides: 18. The DNA for the CDR3 is TGTGCCAGCAGCTTTGGGGCAGGGGGAGAACTGAGACGGGAGCAGTTCTTC. Its translation: CASSFGAGGELRREQFF.

This chain joins TRBV5-1 and TRBJ2-5; D perhaps matches TRBD2 (5 bases). V dropped 2 bases and J dropped 5 bases, with 16 bases sitting between them. Germline V gives CDR1 SGHRS, CDR2 YFSETQ. CDR3 length equals 15 residues. CDR3: CASSLSDPGIETQYF. CDR3 DNA: TGCGCCAGCAGCTTAAGCGACCCGGGGATTGAGACCCAGTACTTC.

The chain carries TRBV7-2 and TRBJ1-1; 7 positions match TRBD1. Per germline, CDR1 SGHTA and CDR2 FQGNSA. This CDR3 is 15 amino acids long. J was trimmed by 0 bases and V by 0 bases; bases with no gene match: 1. The CDR3 DNA reads as TGTGCCAGCAGCTTAGCAGGACAGGTGAACACTGAAGCTTTCTTT. As protein: CASSLAGQVNTEAFF.

The rearrangement links TRBV7-6 to TRBJ2-1; D might be TRBD2 (6 bases). V gave up 5 bases and J gave up 0 bases, with 17 bases separating them. Per germline, CDR1 SGHVS and CDR2 FNYEAQ. The CDR3 loop spans 17 amino acids. The CDR3 DNA reads as TGTGCCAGCAGCCCGGGGGTCCCGGGTTCCTCCTACAATGAGCAGTTCTTC. Amino acids: CASSPGVPGSSYNEQFF.

This chain joins TRBV6-6 and TRBJ1-5; D is unclear. This CDR3 contains 15 residues. Germline values: CDR1 MNHNY, CDR2 SVGAGI (reference sequence). V gave up 6 bases and J gave up 3 bases, with 15 bases separating them. CDR3 in amino acids: CASSPVDIHNQPQHF. Here the CDR3 DNA reads TGTGCCAGCAGCCCTGTCGACATACACAATCAGCCCCAGCATTTT.

The chain uses TRBV7-2 and TRBJ2-7; maybe TRBD1 (6 bases). The CDR3 extends over 12 amino acids. The germline V and J ends were trimmed by 3 bases and 4 bases, with 7 bases remaining between them. Germline V gene lookup returns CDR1 SGHTA and CDR2 FQGNSA. The CDR3 loop is CASSFQGYEQYF. As DNA, the CDR3 is TGTGCCAGCAGCTTTCAGGGGTACGAGCAGTACTTC.

This chain uses TRBV5-5 with TRBJ1-2, with 7 bases lining up with TRBD1. J lost 1 base, V lost 4 bases, and 10 bases had no gene match. CDR1 and CDR2 from the germline V gene are SGHKS and YYEKEE (reference sequence). The CDR3 covers 16 residues. CDR3 sequence: CASSQSDRRINYGYTF. In nucleotides, the CDR3 is TGTGCCAGCAGCCAATCGGACAGGCGAATTAACTATGGCTACACCTTC.

The chain carries TRBV7-7 and TRBJ2-5; TRBD1 matches 8 bases. CDR1 is SSHAT and CDR2 is FNYEAQ in the germline V gene (reference sequence). J gave up 7 bases and V 1 base, and 8 bases lay outside the gene matches. This CDR3 is built from 15 residues. CDR3 coding DNA: TGTGCCAGCAGCTTAGACGCAGGGGGCTCGGGGACCCAGTACTTC. It specifies CASSLDAGGSGTQYF. The full variable domain, its missing parts supplied by reference TRBV7-7 and TRBJ2-5, is GAGVSQSPRYKVTKRGQDVTLRCDPISSHATLYWYQQALGQGPEFLTYFNYEAQPDKSGLPSDRFSAERPEGSISTLTIQRTEQRDSAMYRCASSLDAGGSGTQYFGPGTRLLVL.

The chain carries TRBV27 and TRBJ2-3, with 14 nucleotides matching TRBD2. Germline V gene data show CDR1 as MNHEY and CDR2 as SMNVEV (reference sequence). The CDR3 spans 18 residues. The junction had 7 bases not matched to a gene; V was cut back by 3 bases and J by 2 bases. Written as DNA, the CDR3 is TGTGCCAGCAGTTTCCCGAGGACTAGCGGGGGGTCCACAGATACGCAGTATTTT. It codes for CASSFPRTSGGSTDTQYF.

The chain carries TRBV2 and TRBJ1-2; TRBD1 agrees at 8 bases. CDR1 and CDR2 (germline): SNHLY, FYNNEI. After removal of 1 base from V and 2 bases from J, the junction contained 6 bases not matched to a gene. CDR3 length equals 16 residues. The CDR3 coding sequence is TGTGCCAGCAGTGAAGGTCGGGCAGGGGGCAACTATGGCTACACCTTC. Translation: CASSEGRAGGNYGYTF.

The chain recombines TRBV6-5 with TRBJ1-2, with 7 positions matching TRBD1. Trimming took 7 bases from V and 7 from J; bases not matched to a gene: 9. Germline values: CDR1 MNHEY, CDR2 SVGAGI. There are 13 residues in the CDR3. The CDR3 protein is CASTATAGGGYTF. The CDR3 DNA follows: TGTGCCAGCACCGCAACGGCAGGGGGTGGCTACACCTTC.

The chain has TRBV4-1 and TRBJ1-2; D may be TRBD1 (5 bases). This CDR3 has 15 residues. V was shortened by 2 bases and J by 8 bases, with 18 bases between the two germline ends. CDR1 and CDR2 from the germline V gene are MGHRA and YSYEKL. The chain's CDR3 is CASSQPNRNRGGYTF. The CDR3 nucleotides are TGCGCCAGCAGCCAACCCAACAGGAATCGAGGAGGCTACACCTTC.

The chain is built from TRBV7-9 and TRBJ2-7, with 11 bases identical to TRBD2. This CDR3 region has 16 residues. Germline-derived CDR1 and CDR2 are SEHNR and FQNEAQ (reference sequence). J lost 1 base, V lost 3 bases, and 5 bases had no gene match. In DNA form, the CDR3 reads TGTGCCAGCAGCTTCTTAGCGGGAGGGTCTTCCTACGAGCAGTACTTC. Encoded protein: CASSFLAGGSSYEQYF.

The chain is built from TRBV19 and TRBJ2-7; possibly TRBD2 for D (6 bases). There are 15 residues in the CDR3. V gave up 3 bases and J gave up 0 bases, with 12 bases separating them. Germline lookup yields CDR1 LNHDA and CDR2 SQIVND (reference sequence). CDR3 residues: CASSIRSGYSYEQYF. DNA of the CDR3: TGTGCCAGTAGTATCCGTAGCGGATACTCCTACGAGCAGTACTTC.

The chain employs TRBV4-1 and TRBJ1-2; D is possibly TRBD1 (6 bases). With 1 base removed from V and 4 bases from J, the gap between germline ends came to 10 bases. CDR3 size: 14 residues. Germline assignment: CDR1 MGHRA and CDR2 YSYEKL. The CDR3 region is CASSQAAGAYGYTF. CDR3 sequence (DNA): TGCGCCAGCAGCCAAGCGGCAGGGGCCTATGGCTACACCTTC.

The CDR3 reads CATSDSTPREQIEQFF. The CDR3 bases are TGTGCCACCAGTGATTCGACTCCCCGAGAGCAAATTGAGCAGTTCTTC. This chain joins TRBV24-1 and TRBJ2-1, with unresolved D. The CDR3 extends over 16 amino acids. In germline, CDR1 is KGHDR, CDR2 SFDVKD. Trimming took 2 bases from V and 9 from J, leaving 19 bases between them.

The chain links TRBV11-2 to TRBJ1-3; D call uncertain. Trimming cost V 0 bases and J 8 bases, with 8 bases left between them. This CDR3 region has 13 residues. Germline V gene sequence: CDR1 SGHAT, CDR2 FQNNGV. CDR3 amino acids: CASSLDPADTIYF. The CDR3, as DNA: TGTGCCAGCAGCTTAGATCCGGCGGACACCATATATTTT.

This chain connects TRBV3-1 (or the pseudogene TRBV3-2) to TRBJ2-1, with a tentative D call TRBD1 (6 bases). The CDR3 is 14 residues long. Germline V gene lookup returns CDR1 LGHDT and CDR2 YNNKEL (reference sequence). V gave up 2 bases and J gave up 3 bases, with 8 bases separating them. CDR3 DNA sequence: TGTGCCAGCAGCCAAAACAGGGACTACAATGAGCAGTTCTTC. As protein: CASSQNRDYNEQFF.

This chain joins TRBV6-5 and TRBJ1-4, with D tentatively TRBD1 (6 bases). CDR1 MNHEY and CDR2 SVGAGI come from the germline V gene. Trimming cost V 4 bases and J 1 base, with 10 bases left between them. There are 15 residues in the CDR3. CDR3 sequence reads: CASSSTGITNEKLFF. CDR3 nucleotides: TGTGCCAGCAGTTCCACAGGGATAACTAATGAAAAACTGTTTTTT.

In this sample, this clone turned up many times. The sample holds other DNA sequences that translate to the same CDR3. This rearrangement joins TRBV30 to TRBJ2-7; D is unresolved. The CDR3 loop spans 13 amino acids. CDR1 is GTSNPN and CDR2 is SVGIG in the germline V gene (reference sequence). V gave up 0 bases and J gave up 4 bases, with 10 bases separating them. The CDR3 nucleotides read TGTGCCTGGAGTGTAAGCCAGGAATACGAGCAGTACTTC. Its protein is CAWSVSQEYEQYF. The entire variable domain, with the rest obtained from reference TRBV30 and TRBJ2-7, is as follows: SQTIHQWPATLVQPVGSPLSLECTVEGTSNPNLYWYRQAAGRGLQLLFYSVGIGQISSEVPQNLSASRPQDRQFILSSKKLLLSDSGFYLCAWSVSQEYEQYFGPGTRLTVT.

The gene calls are TRBV29-1 and TRBJ2-7; 10 bases map to TRBD1. This CDR3 region has 13 residues. The germline CDR1 and CDR2 sequences are SQVTM and ANQGSEA. V was pared by 6 bases and J by 4 bases, with 6 bases of the junction left unmatched. As DNA, the CDR3 is TGCAGCGTAATGGGGGACAGGGGTTACGAGCAGTACTTC. Protein sequence: CSVMGDRGYEQYF.

The chain employs TRBV5-1 and TRBJ1-4; 9 nucleotides align to TRBD1. J lost 8 bases, V lost 4 bases, and 6 bases had no gene match. The CDR3 loop spans 14 amino acids. Germline values: CDR1 SGHRS, CDR2 YFSETQ. CDR3 protein: CASSAGQGVEKLFF. DNA for the CDR3: TGCGCCAGCAGCGCGGGACAGGGCGTAGAAAAACTGTTTTTT.

The chain recombines TRBV2 with TRBJ2-1; 11 bases agree with TRBD1. CDR1 and CDR2 from the germline V gene are SNHLY and FYNNEI. V lost 2 bases, J lost 3 bases, and 3 bases stayed unmatched. The CDR3 spans 16 residues. The CDR3 DNA sequence: TGTGCCAGCAGTGAAAGAGGGACAGGGGGCTACAATGAGCAGTTCTTC. It encodes CASSERGTGGYNEQFF.

The V and J genes are TRBV18 and TRBJ1-3, with D unclear. The CDR3 loop spans 17 amino acids. Trimming took off 3 bases at V and 2 bases at J, with 17 bases between the two ends. Germline lookup yields CDR1 KGHSH and CDR2 LQKENI. This chain's CDR3 is CASSPAGPRAAGNTIYF. The CDR3 DNA follows: TGTGCCAGCTCACCGGCGGGTCCGAGGGCTGCTGGAAACACCATATATTTT.